In this sample, the clone carrying this T cell receptor beta chain turned up once. The V gene lost 5 bases and the J gene lost 5 bases, with 19 bases spanning the gap. The CDR3 is made up of 15 amino acids. Germline values: CDR1 SEHNR, CDR2 FQNEAQ (reference sequence). RNA amounts of roughly 0.5 to 1 ug underwent reverse transcription with random hexamers. TCRdb used MiXCR to reprocess the immunoSEQ multiplex PCR reads, holding one entry per CDR3 protein. Of hundreds of thousands of distinct CDR3 sequences listed, 75% to 90% are singletons. These data come from a study of CD8 T cells in Susac syndrome.

The chain recombines TRBV7-9 with TRBJ2-7, with D hard to call. The sequenced sample consisted of CD8+ T cells from PBMCs. The TCR was taken from a human donor with multiple sclerosis. The CDR3 region is CASSPPTERFHEQYF. The CDR3 DNA is TGTGCCAGCAGCCCCCCGACGGAACGTTTTCACGAGCAGTACTTC.